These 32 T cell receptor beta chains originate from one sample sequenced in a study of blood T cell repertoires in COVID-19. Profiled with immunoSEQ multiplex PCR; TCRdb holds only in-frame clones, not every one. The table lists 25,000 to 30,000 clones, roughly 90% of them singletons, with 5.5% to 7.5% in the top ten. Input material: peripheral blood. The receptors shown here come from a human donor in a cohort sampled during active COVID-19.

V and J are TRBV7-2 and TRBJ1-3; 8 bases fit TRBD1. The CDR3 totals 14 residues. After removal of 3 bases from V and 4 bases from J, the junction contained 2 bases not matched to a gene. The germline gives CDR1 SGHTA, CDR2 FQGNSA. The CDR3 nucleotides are TGTGCCAGCAGCTTCACAGGGGGAGGAAACACCATATATTTT. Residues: CASSFTGGGNTIYF.

The CDR3 sequence: CASSQVMFPSGTSGGLKGTDTQYF. The CDR3 coding sequence is TGTGCCAGCAGCCAAGTTATGTTCCCATCCGGGACTAGCGGGGGACTTAAGGGCACAGATACGCAGTATTTT. This chain uses TRBV3-1 (or the pseudogene TRBV3-2) with TRBJ2-3, with 14 bases matching TRBD2. Germline CDR1 reads LGHDT; CDR2 reads YNNKEL (reference sequence). With V trimmed by 1 base and J by 1 base, 22 bases remained unmatched. The CDR3 covers 24 residues.

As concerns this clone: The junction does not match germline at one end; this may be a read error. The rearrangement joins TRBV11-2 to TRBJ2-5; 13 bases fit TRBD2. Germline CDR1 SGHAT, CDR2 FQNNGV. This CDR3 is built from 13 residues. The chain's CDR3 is CASSPNGLAGADF. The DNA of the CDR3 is TGTGCCAGCAGCCCAAATGGACTAGCGGGGGCCGACTTC.

DNA for the CDR3: TGTGCCAGTAGTATGGGACAGACCTACGAGCAGTACTTC. It is translated as CASSMGQTYEQYF. V is TRBV19 and J is TRBJ2-7; 7 bases line up with TRBD1. Losses at the gene ends were 3 bases for V and 2 bases for J; bases not matched to a gene: 1. The germline CDR1 and CDR2 sequences are LNHDA and SQIVND (reference sequence). This CDR3 is built from 13 residues.

Here the CDR3 reads CASSQTSGGLYNEQFF. The CDR3 coding sequence is TGTGCCAGCAGCCAAACTAGCGGGGGGCTTTACAATGAGCAGTTCTTC. The chain recombines TRBV9 with TRBJ2-1, with 12 bases lining up with TRBD2. The V and J ends lost 4 bases and 4 bases, in that order; junction bases with no gene match: 6. In germline, CDR1 is SGDLS, CDR2 YYNGEE. The CDR3 extends over 16 amino acids.

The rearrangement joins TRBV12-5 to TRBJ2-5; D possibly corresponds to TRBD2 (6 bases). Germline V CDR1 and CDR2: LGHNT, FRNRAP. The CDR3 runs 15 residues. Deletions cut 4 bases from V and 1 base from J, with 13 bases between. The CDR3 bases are TGTGCTAGTGGTTGGACCGGGACTTTCCAAGAGACCCAGTACTTC. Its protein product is CASGWTGTFQETQYF.

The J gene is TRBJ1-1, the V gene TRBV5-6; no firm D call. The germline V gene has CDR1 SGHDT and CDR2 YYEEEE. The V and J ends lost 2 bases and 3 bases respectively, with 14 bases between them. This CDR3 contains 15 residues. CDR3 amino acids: CASSFRRAGDTEAFF. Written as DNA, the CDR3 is TGTGCCAGCAGCTTCCGGCGGGCCGGGGACACTGAAGCTTTCTTT.

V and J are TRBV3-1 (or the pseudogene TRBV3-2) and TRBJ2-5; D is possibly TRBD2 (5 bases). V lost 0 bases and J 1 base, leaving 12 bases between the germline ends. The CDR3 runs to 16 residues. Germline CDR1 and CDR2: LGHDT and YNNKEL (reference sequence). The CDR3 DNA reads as TGTGCCAGCAGCCAAGATTGGGAGAGACTCCAAGAGACCCAGTACTTC. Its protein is CASSQDWERLQETQYF.

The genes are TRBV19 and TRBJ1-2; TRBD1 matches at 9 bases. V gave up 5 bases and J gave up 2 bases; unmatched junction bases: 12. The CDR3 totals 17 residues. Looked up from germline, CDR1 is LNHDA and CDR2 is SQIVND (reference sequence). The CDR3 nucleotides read TGTGCCAGTAGTCCGAAGGGCCGCGGGACAGGGAACTATGGCTACACCTTC. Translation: CASSPKGRGTGNYGYTF.

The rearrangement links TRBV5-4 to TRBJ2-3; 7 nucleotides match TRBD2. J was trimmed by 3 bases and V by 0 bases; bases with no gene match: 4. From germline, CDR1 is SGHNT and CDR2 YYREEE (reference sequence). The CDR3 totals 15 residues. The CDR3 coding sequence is TGTGCCAGCAGCTTGGGAGCGGGGCGGACAGATACGCAGTATTTT. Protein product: CASSLGAGRTDTQYF.

CDR3 protein: CASSLGGGLVEQFF. In DNA form, the CDR3 reads TGTGCCAGCAGCTTAGGGGGGGGCCTTGTTGAGCAGTTCTTC. This rearrangement joins TRBV7-8 to TRBJ2-1; D might be TRBD2 (7 bases). Trimming stripped 1 base from V and 9 bases from J, with 13 bases between. The CDR3 contains 14 residues. Germline V CDR1 and CDR2: SGHVS, FQNEAQ.

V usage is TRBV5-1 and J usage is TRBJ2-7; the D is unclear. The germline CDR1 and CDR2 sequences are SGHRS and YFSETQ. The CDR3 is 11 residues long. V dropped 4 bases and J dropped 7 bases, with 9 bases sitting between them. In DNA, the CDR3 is TGCGCCAGCAGCCAGCAGAGGGAGCAGTACTTC. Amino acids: CASSQQREQYF.

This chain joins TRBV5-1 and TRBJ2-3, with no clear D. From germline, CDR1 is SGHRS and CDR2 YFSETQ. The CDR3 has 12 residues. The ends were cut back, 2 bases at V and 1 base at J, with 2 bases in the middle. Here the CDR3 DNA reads TGCGCCAGCAGCTTCGGCACAGATACGCAGTATTTT. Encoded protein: CASSFGTDTQYF.

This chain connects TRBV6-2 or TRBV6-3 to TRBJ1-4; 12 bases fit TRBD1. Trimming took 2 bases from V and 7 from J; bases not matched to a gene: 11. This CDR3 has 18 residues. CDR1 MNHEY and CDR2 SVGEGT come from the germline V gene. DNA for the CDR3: TGTGCCAGCAGTTACCCGCTCCGGGACAGGGGGCTTGGTGAAAAACTGTTTTTT. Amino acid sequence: CASSYPLRDRGLGEKLFF.

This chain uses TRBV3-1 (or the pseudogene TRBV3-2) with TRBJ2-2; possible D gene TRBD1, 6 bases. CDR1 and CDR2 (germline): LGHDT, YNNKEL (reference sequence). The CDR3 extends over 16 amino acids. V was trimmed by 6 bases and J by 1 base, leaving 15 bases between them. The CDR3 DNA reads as TGTGCCAGCAGAGAGACGGGACACCGGAACACCGGGGAGCTGTTTTTT. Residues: CASRETGHRNTGELFF.

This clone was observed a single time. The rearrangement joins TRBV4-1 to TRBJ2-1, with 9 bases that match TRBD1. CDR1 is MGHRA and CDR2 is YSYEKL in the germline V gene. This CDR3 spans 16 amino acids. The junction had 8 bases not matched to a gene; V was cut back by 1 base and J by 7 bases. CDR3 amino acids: CASSQVPGQGLNEQFF. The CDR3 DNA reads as TGCGCCAGCAGCCAAGTACCGGGACAGGGACTTAATGAGCAGTTCTTC.

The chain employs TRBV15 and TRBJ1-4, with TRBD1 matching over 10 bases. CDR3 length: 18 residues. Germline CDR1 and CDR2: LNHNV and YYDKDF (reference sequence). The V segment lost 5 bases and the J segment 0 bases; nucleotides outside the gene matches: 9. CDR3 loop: CATSGPGQGPPTNEKLFF. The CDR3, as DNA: TGTGCCACCAGCGGCCCGGGACAGGGGCCTCCAACTAATGAAAAACTGTTTTTT.

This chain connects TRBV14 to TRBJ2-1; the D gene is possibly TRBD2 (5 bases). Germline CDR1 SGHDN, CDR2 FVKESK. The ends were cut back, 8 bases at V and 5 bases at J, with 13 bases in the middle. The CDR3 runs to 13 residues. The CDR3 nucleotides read TGTGCCAGCTATTCGCACGGGGACAATGAGCAGTTCTTC. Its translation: CASYSHGDNEQFF.

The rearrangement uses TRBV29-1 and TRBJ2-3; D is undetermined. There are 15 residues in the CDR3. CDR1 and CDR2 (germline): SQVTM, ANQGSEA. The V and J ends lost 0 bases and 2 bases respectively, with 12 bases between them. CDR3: CSVEDRQTYTDTQYF. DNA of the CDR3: TGCAGCGTTGAAGATAGGCAGACTTACACAGATACGCAGTATTTT.

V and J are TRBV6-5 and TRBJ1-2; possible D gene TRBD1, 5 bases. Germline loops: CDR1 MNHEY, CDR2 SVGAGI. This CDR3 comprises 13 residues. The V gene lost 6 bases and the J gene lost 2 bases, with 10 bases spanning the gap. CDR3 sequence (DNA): TGTGCCAGCAGCTGGGACTTCAACTATGGCTACACCTTC. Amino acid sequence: CASSWDFNYGYTF.

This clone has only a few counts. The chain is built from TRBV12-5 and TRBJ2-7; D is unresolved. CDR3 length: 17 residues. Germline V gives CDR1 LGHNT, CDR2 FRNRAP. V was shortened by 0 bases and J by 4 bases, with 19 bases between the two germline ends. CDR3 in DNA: TGTGCTAGTGGTTTGGTAGTTCTCGAATTTGCGGTGTACGAGCAGTACTTC. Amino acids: CASGLVVLEFAVYEQYF.

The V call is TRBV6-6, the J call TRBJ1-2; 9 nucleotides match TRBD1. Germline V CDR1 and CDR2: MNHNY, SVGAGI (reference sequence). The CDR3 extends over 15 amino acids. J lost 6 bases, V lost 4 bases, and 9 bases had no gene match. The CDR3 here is CASSSLGQGVDGYTF. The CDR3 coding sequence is TGTGCCAGCAGTTCCTTGGGACAGGGCGTCGATGGCTACACCTTC.

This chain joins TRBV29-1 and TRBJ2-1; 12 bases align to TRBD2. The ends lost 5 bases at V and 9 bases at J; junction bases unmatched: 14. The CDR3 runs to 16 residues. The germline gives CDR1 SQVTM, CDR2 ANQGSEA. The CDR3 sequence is CSVPDGLAGGISEQFF. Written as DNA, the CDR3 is TGCAGCGTTCCCGACGGGCTAGCGGGGGGGATTAGTGAGCAGTTCTTC.

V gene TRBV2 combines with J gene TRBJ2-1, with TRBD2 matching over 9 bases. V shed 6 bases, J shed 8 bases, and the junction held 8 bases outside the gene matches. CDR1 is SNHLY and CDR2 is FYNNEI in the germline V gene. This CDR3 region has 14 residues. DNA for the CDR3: TGTGCCAGCAGGAAGCGGGGGGACGACTATGAGCAGTTCTTC. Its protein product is CASRKRGDDYEQFF. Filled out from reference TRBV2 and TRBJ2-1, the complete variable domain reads EPEVTQTPSHQVTQMGQEVILRCVPISNHLYFYWYRQILGQKVEFLVSFYNNEISEKSEIFDDQFSVERPDGSNFTLKIRSTKLEDSAMYFCASRKRGDDYEQFFGPGTRLTVL.

The DNA for the CDR3 is TGTGCCAGCAGTTACCCGGTAGCGGGGGGTTACAATGAGCAGTTCTTC. Protein product: CASSYPVAGGYNEQFF. J is TRBJ2-1 and V is TRBV6-2 or TRBV6-3; 10 bases are shared with TRBD2. The CDR3 covers 16 residues. V was clipped by 2 bases and J by 4 bases; unmatched bases: 5. Germline lookup yields CDR1 MNHEY and CDR2 SVGEGT.

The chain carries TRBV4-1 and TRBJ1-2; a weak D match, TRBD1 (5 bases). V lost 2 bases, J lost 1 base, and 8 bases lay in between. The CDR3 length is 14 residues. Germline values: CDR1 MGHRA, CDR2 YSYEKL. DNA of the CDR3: TGCGCCAGCAGCCAACAGGGTTTTAACTATGGCTACACCTTC. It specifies CASSQQGFNYGYTF.

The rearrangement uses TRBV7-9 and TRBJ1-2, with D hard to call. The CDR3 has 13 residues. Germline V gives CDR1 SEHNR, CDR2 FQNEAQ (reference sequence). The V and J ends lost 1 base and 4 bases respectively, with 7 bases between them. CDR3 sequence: CASSLEAAYGYTF. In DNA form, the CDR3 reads TGTGCCAGCAGCTTAGAAGCCGCCTATGGCTACACCTTC.

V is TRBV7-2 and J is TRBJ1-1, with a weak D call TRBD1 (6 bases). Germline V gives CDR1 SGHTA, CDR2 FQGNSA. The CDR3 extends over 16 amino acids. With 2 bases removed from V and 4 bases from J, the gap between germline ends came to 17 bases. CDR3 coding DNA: TGTGCCAGCAGCTTAATGAGGGGGAGGGTGAGCACTGAAGCTTTCTTT. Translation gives CASSLMRGRVSTEAFF. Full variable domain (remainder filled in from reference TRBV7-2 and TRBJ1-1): GAGVSQSPSNKVTEKGKDVELRCDPISGHTALYWYRQSLGQGLEFLIYFQGNSAPDKSGLPSDRFSAERTGGSVSTLTIQRTQQEDSAVYLCASSLMRGRVSTEAFFGQGTRLTVV.

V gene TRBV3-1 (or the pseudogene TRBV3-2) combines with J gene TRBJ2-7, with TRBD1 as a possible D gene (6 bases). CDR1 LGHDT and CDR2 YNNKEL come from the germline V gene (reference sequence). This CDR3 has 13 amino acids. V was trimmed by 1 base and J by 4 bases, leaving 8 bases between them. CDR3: CASSQGTAYEQYF. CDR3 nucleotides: TGTGCCAGCAGCCAAGGGACAGCTTACGAGCAGTACTTC.

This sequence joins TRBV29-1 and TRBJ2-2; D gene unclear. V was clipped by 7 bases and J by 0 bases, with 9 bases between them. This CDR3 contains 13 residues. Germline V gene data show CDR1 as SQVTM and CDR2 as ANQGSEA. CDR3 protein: CSGDVANTGELFF. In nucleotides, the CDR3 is TGCAGCGGAGATGTGGCGAACACCGGGGAGCTGTTTTTT.

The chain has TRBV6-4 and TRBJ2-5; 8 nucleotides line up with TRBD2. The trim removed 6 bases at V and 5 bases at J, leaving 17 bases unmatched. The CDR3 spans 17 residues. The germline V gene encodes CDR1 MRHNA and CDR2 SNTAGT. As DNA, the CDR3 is TGTGCCAGCAGCAGAACCGGGACTAGAGTTTGTAGGGAGACCCAGTACTTC. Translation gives CASSRTGTRVCRETQYF.

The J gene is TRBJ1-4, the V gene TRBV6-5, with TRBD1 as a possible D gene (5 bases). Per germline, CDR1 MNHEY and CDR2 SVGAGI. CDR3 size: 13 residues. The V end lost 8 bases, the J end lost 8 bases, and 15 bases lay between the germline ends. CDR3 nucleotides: TGTGCCAGCCTACAGGAGACTGGGGAAAAACTGTTTTTT. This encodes CASLQETGEKLFF.